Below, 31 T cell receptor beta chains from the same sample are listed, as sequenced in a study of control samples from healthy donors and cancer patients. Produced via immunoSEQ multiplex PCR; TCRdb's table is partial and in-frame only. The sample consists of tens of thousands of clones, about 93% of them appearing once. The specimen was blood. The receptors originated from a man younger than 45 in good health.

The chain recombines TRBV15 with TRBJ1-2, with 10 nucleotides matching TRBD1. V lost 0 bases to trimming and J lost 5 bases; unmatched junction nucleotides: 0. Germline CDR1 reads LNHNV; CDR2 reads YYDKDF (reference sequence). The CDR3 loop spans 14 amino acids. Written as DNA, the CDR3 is TGTGCCACCAGCAGAGAGGGACAGGGGTATGGCTACACCTTC. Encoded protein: CATSREGQGYGYTF.

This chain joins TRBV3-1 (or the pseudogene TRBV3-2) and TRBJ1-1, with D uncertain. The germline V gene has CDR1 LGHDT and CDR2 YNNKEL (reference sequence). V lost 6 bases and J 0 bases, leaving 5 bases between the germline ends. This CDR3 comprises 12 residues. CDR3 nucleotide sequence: TGTGCCAGCAGAGGCATGAACACTGAAGCTTTCTTT. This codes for CASRGMNTEAFF.

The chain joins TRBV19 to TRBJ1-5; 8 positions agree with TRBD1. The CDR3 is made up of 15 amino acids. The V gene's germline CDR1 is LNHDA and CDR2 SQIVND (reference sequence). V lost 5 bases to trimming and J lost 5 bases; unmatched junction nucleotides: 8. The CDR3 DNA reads TGTGCCAGTAGTCGAACCGGGGACAGGTATCAGCCCCAGCATTTT. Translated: CASSRTGDRYQPQHF.

CDR3 region: CASSLVPGELFF. The DNA of the CDR3 is TGCGCCAGCAGCTTGGTCCCCGGGGAGCTGTTTTTT. The chain employs TRBV5-1 and TRBJ2-2; D not resolved. Germline CDR1 is SGHRS and CDR2 is YFSETQ. The CDR3 is 12 amino acids. Trimming pared 0 bases from V and 6 bases from J, leaving 3 bases between.

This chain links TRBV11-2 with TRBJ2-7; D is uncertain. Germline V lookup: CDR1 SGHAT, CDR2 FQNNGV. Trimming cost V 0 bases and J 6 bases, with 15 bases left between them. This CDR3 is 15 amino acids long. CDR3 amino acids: CASSLDPGKGREQYF. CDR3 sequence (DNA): TGTGCCAGCAGCTTAGATCCAGGAAAAGGGCGCGAGCAGTACTTC.

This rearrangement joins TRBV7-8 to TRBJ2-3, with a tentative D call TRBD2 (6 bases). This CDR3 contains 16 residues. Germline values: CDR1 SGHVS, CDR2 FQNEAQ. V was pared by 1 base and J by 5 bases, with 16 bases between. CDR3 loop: CASSLVGRGTLDTQYF. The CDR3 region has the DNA TGTGCCAGCAGCTTAGTGGGTCGGGGGACCCTAGATACGCAGTATTTT.

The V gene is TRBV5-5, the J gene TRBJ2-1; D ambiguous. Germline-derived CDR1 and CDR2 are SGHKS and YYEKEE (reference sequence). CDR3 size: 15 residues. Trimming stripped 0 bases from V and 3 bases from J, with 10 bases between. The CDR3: CASSLVKGNYNEQFF. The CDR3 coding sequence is TGTGCCAGCAGCTTGGTTAAGGGTAACTACAATGAGCAGTTCTTC.

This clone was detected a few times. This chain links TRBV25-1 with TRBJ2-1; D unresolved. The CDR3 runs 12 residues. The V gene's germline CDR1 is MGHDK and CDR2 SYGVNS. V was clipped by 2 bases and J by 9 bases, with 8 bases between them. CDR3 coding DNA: TGTGCCAGCAGTGAACTACTTGGTGAGCAGTTCTTC. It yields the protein CASSELLGEQFF.

Here the CDR3 DNA reads TGTGCCAGCAGGGCCCGGGACAGTCCTGAAGGGACTGAAGCTTTCTTT. It is translated as CASRARDSPEGTEAFF. This chain links TRBV6-6 with TRBJ1-1, with 7 nucleotides matching TRBD1. The junction had 15 bases not matched to a gene; V was cut back by 6 bases and J by 5 bases. This CDR3 is built from 16 residues. Germline assignment: CDR1 MNHNY and CDR2 SVGAGI (reference sequence).

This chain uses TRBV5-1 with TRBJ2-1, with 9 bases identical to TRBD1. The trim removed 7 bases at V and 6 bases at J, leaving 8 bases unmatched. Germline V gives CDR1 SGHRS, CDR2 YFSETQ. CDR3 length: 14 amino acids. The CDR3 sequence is CASLPGQGFNEQFF. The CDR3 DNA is TGCGCCAGCCTGCCGGGACAGGGCTTCAATGAGCAGTTCTTC. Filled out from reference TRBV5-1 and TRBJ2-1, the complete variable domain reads KAGVTQTPRYLIKTRGQQVTLSCSPISGHRSVSWYQQTPGQGLQFLFEYFSETQRNKGNFPGRFSGRQFSNSRSEMNVSTLELGDSALYLCASLPGQGFNEQFFGPGTRLTVL.

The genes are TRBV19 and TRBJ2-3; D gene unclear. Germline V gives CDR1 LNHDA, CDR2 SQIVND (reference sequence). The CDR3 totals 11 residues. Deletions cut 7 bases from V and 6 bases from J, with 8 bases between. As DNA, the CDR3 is TGTGCCAGTAAGGTGGCGGATACGCAGTATTTT. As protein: CASKVADTQYF.

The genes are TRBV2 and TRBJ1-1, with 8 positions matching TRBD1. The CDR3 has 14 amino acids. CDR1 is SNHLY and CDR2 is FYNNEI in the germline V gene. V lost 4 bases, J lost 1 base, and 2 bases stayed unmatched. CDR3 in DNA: TGTGCCAGCAGTGGTGGGACAGGGAACACTGAAGCTTTCTTT. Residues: CASSGGTGNTEAFF.

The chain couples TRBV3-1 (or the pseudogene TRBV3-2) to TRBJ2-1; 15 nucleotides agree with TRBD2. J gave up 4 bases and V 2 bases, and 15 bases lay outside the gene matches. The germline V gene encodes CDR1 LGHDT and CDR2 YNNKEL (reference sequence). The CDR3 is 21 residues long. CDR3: CASSQTGLAGGPGATYNEQFF. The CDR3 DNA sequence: TGTGCCAGCAGCCAAACAGGACTAGCGGGGGGGCCCGGTGCCACTTACAATGAGCAGTTCTTC.

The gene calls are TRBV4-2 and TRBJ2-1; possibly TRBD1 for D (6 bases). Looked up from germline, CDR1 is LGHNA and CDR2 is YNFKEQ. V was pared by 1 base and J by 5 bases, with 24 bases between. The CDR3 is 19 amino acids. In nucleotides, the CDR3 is TGTGCCAGCAGCCAAGTATTTCCAGGGGTGGTTGGGTCGGACAATGAGCAGTTCTTC. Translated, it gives CASSQVFPGVVGSDNEQFF.

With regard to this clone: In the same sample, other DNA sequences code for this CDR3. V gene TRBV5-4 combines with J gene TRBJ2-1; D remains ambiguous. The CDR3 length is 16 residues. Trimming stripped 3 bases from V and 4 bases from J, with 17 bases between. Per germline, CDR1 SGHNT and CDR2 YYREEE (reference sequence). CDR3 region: CASSSVGTGGYNEQFF. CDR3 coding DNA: TGTGCCAGCAGCTCCGTAGGAACTGGCGGTTACAATGAGCAGTTCTTC.

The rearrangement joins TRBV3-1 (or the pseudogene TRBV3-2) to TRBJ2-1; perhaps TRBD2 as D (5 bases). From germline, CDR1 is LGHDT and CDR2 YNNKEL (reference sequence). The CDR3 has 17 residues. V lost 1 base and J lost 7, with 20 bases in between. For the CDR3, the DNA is TGTGCCAGCAGCCAAGCTGACGAGCGGACCCTAAGGAATGAGCAGTTCTTC. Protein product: CASSQADERTLRNEQFF.

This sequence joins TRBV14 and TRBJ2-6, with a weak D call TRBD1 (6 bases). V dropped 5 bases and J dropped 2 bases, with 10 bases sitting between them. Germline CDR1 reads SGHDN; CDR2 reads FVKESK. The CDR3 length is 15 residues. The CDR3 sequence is CASSETGTGANVLTF. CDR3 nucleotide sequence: TGTGCCAGCAGCGAGACAGGAACTGGGGCCAACGTCCTGACTTTC.

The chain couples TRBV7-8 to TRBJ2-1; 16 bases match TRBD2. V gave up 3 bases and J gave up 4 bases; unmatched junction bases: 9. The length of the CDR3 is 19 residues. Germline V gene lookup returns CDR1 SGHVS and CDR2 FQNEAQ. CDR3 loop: CASSFQGLAGGRGYNEQFF. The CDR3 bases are TGTGCCAGCAGCTTCCAGGGACTAGCGGGAGGGCGGGGATACAATGAGCAGTTCTTC.

In nucleotides, the CDR3 is TGTGCCAGCAGTTTTCCGCAAGCAGGGGCTTTCTTT. It translates to CASSFPQAGAFF. The V call is TRBV28, the J call TRBJ1-1; the D gene is possibly TRBD1 (5 bases). The CDR3 length is 12 residues. Germline V lookup: CDR1 MDHEN, CDR2 SYDVKM. With 3 bases removed from V and 11 bases from J, the gap between germline ends came to 13 bases.

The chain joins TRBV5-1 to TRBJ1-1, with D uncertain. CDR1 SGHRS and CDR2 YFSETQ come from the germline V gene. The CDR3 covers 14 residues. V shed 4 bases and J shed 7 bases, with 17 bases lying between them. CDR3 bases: TGCGCCAGCAGCCCCGATGGTGTCGGGGTTGAAGCTTTCTTT. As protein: CASSPDGVGVEAFF.

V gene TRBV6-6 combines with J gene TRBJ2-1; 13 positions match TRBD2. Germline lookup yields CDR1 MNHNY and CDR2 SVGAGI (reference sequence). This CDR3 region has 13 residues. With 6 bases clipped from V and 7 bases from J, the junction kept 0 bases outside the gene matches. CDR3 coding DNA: TGTGCCAGCAGACTAGCGGGAGGGAATGAGCAGTTCTTC. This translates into CASRLAGGNEQFF.

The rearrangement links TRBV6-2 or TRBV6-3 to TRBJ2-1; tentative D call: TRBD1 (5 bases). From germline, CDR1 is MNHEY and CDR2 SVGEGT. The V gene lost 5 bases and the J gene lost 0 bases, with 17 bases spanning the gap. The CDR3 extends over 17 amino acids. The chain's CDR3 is CASSIGASLSSYNEQFF. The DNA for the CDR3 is TGTGCCAGCAGTATAGGGGCCTCCTTGAGCTCCTACAATGAGCAGTTCTTC.

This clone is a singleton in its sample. The DNA for the CDR3 is TGTGCCAGCACCACCGCAGGGGGCGACCAGTACTTC. Translation: CASTTAGGDQYF. V usage is TRBV13 and J usage is TRBJ2-7, with TRBD1 matching over 8 bases. The V and J ends lost 7 bases and 10 bases, in that order; junction bases with no gene match: 9. Germline CDR1 PRHDT, CDR2 FYEKMQ (reference sequence). This CDR3 comprises 12 residues.

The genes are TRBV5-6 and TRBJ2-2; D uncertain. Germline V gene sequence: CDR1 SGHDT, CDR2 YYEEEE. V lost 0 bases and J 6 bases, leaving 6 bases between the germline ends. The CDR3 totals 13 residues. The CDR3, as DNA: TGTGCCAGCAGCTTGGTGGAGCCCGGGGAGCTGTTTTTT. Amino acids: CASSLVEPGELFF.

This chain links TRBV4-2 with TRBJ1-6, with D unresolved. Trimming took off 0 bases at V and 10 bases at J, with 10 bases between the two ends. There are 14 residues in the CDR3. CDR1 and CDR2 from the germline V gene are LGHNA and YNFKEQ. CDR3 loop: CASSQEGTRSPLHF. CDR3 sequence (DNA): TGTGCCAGCAGCCAAGAGGGTACGCGCTCACCCCTCCACTTT.

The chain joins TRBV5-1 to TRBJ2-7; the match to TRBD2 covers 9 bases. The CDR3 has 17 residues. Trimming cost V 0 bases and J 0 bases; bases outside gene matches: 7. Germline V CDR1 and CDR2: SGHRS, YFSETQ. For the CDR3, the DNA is TGCGCCAGCAGCTTGGCCGCGACTAGCGGAGTCTCCTACGAGCAGTACTTC. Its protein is CASSLAATSGVSYEQYF.

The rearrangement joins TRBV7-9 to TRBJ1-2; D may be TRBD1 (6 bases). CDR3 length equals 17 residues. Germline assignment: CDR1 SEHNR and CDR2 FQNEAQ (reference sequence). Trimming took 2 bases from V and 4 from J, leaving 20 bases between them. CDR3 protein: CASSLRGSARGGYGYTF. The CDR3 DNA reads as TGTGCCAGCAGCTTAAGGGGGTCGGCAAGGGGAGGCTATGGCTACACCTTC.

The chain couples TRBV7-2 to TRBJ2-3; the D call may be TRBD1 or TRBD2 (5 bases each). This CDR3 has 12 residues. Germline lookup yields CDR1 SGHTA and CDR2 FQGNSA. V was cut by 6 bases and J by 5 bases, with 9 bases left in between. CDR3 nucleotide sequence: TGTGCCAGCAGACGGGGCCTAGATACGCAGTATTTT. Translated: CASRRGLDTQYF.

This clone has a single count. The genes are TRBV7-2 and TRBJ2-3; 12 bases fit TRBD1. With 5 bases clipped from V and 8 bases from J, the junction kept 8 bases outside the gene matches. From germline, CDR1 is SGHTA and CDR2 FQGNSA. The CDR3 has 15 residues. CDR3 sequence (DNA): TGTGCCAGCAGCCAAAAGGGACAGGGGGCAGTTACGCAGTATTTT. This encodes CASSQKGQGAVTQYF.

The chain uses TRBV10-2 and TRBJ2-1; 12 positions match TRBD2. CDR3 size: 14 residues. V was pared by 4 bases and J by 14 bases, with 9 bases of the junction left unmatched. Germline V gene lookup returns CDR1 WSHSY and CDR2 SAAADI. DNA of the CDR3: TGCGCCAGCAGTGGAGAGGCTAGCGGGAGGGAAAAGTTCTTC. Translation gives CASSGEASGREKFF.

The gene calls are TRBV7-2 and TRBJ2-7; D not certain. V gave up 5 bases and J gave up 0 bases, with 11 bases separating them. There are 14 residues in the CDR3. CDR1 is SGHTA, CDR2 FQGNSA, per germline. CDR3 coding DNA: TGTGCCAGCAGCACGAGCTCAGGCTCCTACGAGCAGTACTTC. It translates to CASSTSSGSYEQYF.